This entry is about one T cell receptor beta chain. How the authors handled the data: Estimated nucleated cell counts came from reference gene primer amplification. Assay used: immunoSEQ multiplex PCR; TCRdb lists only in-frame clones, some missing. Clone size and the V and J calls come from that table; the DNA yielded D and trimming. The sample has about 140,000 clones; approximately 86% are singletons. This specimen comes from a study of blood T cell repertoires in COVID-19. In the study overall: Spain, Italy and the United States supplied samples that represented acute and convalescent COVID-19. PBMCs, B-cell-depleted T cells, or T cells were the source of the cDNA or gDNA that made up the material.

Material for sequencing was peripheral blood. The clonotype was recovered from a human donor in a cohort sampled during active COVID-19.

The CDR3 protein is CAWSPLGDRSGNTIYF. The CDR3 bases are TGTGCCTGGAGCCCCCTAGGCGATAGATCTGGAAACACCATATATTTT. V is TRBV30 and J is TRBJ1-3; no reliable D call. V lost 3 bases to trimming and J lost 1 base, with 16 bases between them. Germline V gives CDR1 GTSNPN, CDR2 SVGIG (reference sequence). The CDR3 consists of 16 residues. The variable domain in full, completed from reference TRBV30 and TRBJ1-3, reads SQTIHQWPATLVQPVGSPLSLECTVEGTSNPNLYWYRQAAGRGLQLLFYSVGIGQISSEVPQNLSASRPQDRQFILSSKKLLLSDSGFYLCAWSPLGDRSGNTIYFGEGSWLTVV.